This T cell receptor (beta chain) was recorded in a study of neurological immune-mediated disorders. Germline values: CDR1 SGHRS, CDR2 YFSETQ. The CDR3 contains 16 residues. The V end was cut by 5 bases, the J end by 9 bases, with 25 bases between. TCRdb analysed the 5' RACE reads with MiXCR anew, one entry per CDR3 protein. The data show under 75,000 distinct CDR3 sequences, roughly 5.6% seen once. In its sample, this clonotype was seen many times. The V gene is TRBV5-1, the J gene TRBJ2-3; TRBD2 is a possible D gene (7 bases). The specimen was PBMCs. The TCR originated in a human donor with multiple sclerosis. The donor label of this sample is uncertain. CDR3 coding DNA: TGCGCCAGCAGGGGAGGGGGGGACGGCCAAAGGAGCACGCAGTATTTT. Translating gives CASRGGGDGQRSTQYF. The full variable domain, its missing parts supplied by reference TRBV5-1 and TRBJ2-3, is KAGVTQTPRYLIKTRGQQVTLSCSPISGHRSVSWYQQTPGQGLQFLFEYFSETQRNKGNFPGRFSGRQFSNSRSEMNVSTLELGDSALYLCASRGGGDGQRSTQYFGPGTRLTVL.